This TCR beta chain stems from a study of glioma-infiltrating T cells. Trimming left V 5 bases short and J 6 bases short, with 20 bases between. The CDR3 loop spans 16 amino acids. The germline V gene encodes CDR1 MNHEY and CDR2 SVGEGT. Note on this clonotype: Being one base from a much bigger clone, this may be a read error.

Amplification of TCR alpha and beta CDR3 regions from RNA used iRepertoire nested multiplex PCR. For one-step reverse transcription and amplification, 100-400 ng of tissue mRNA or PBMC total RNA was used. TCRdb re-derived calls from the multiplex PCR reads in MiXCR, one entry per CDR3 protein. Of 100,000 to 150,000 distinct CDR3 sequences in the sample, roughly 20% were seen once. This receptor was obtained from a human donor with low-grade glioma or glioblastoma, undergoing nonglioma brain surgery, or in good health (not recorded which). This chain links TRBV6-2 or TRBV6-3 with TRBJ2-1; D perhaps matches TRBD2 (6 bases). The sample was glioma tissue, nonneoplastic brain tissue, or PBMCs (not recorded which). The CDR3, as DNA: TGTGCCAGCAGTCCCCCGGGGGAGAAAAAGGGCAATGAGCAGTTCTTC. As protein: CASSPPGEKKGNEQFF.